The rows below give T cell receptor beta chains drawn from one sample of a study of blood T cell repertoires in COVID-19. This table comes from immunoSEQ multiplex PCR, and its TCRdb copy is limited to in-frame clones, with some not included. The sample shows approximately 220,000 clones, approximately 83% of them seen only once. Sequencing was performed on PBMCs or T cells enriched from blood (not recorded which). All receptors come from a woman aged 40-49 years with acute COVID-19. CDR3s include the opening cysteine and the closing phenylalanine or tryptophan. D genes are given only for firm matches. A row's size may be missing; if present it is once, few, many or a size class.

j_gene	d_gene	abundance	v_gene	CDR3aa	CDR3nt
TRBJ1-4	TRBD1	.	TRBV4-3	CASSQATGVIEKLFF	TGCGCCAGCAGCCAGGCTACAGGGGTGATCGAAAAACTGTTTTTT
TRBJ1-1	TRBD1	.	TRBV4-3	CASRRTGGTEAFF	TGCGCCAGCAGGCGTACAGGGGGGACTGAAGCTTTCTTT
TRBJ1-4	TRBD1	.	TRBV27	CASSTRTGSTNEKLFF	TGTGCCAGCAGCACACGGACAGGTTCAACTAATGAAAAACTGTTTTTT
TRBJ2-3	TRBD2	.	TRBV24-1	CATSDPRTSGGNTQYF	TGTGCCACCAGTGACCCCCGGACTAGCGGAGGAAATACGCAGTATTTT
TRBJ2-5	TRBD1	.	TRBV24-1	CATSDRTGSGKTQYF	TGTGCCACCAGTGATAGGACAGGGTCGGGGAAGACCCAGTACTTC
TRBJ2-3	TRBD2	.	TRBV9	CASSLLLAGESTDTQYF	TGTGCCAGCAGCTTGCTGTTAGCGGGAGAGAGCACAGATACGCAGTATTTT
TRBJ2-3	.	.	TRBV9	CASNVGAASTDTQYF	TGTGCCAGCAACGTAGGAGCGGCTAGCACAGATACGCAGTATTTT
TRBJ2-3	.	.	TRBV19	CASASQGFEDTQYF	TGTGCCAGTGCCTCTCAGGGGTTTGAAGATACGCAGTATTTT
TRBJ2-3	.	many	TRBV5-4	CASSFDYLTDTQYF	TGTGCCAGCAGCTTCGACTACCTCACAGATACGCAGTATTTT
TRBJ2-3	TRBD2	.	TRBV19	CASSMASGGRDTQYF	TGTGCCAGTAGTATGGCAAGCGGGGGCAGAGATACGCAGTATTTT
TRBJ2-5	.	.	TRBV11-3	CASSSGPQETQYF	TGTGCCAGCAGCTCAGGCCCTCAAGAGACCCAGTACTTC